This is a list of T cell receptor beta chains from one sample in a study of metastatic and nonmetastatic thyroid tumors. Using MiXCR, TCRdb re-called clones from the PCR reads. The sample yields 20,000 to 25,000 clones, about 13% seen once. Sequencing input: blood. The source of these receptors is a female donor with papillary thyroid cancer or a benign thyroid nodule (not recorded which). Some clones in this sample may be carry-over from other donors' samples. CDR3s include the opening cysteine and the closing phenylalanine or tryptophan. D genes are given only for firm matches. The listing skips clone size in some rows; elsewhere it reads once, few, many or a size class.

abundance	j_gene	v_gene	d_gene	CDR3nt	CDR3aa
NA	TRBJ2-6	TRBV7-3	NA	TGTGCCAGCAGCCCTGCCATAGCACCGGGGGCCAACGTCCTGACTTTC	CASSPAIAPGANVLTF
many	TRBJ2-3	TRBV20-1	NA	TGCAGTGCTAGAAAAGAATCGGGAGAGGTTGTTGATACGCAGTATTTT	CSARKESGEVVDTQYF
many	TRBJ2-5	TRBV7-7	NA	TGTGCTAGCAGTCCTACAGGGAGGGAGACCCAGTACTTC	CASSPTGRETQYF
many	TRBJ2-7	TRBV5-8	NA	TGTGCCAGCCCCCAGGAAACACTATGGCACGAGCAGTACTTC	CASPQETLWHEQYF
many	TRBJ2-7	TRBV6-5	TRBD2	TGTGCCAGCAGTTACTCTGCGGGAGGCCCCTACGAGCAGTACTTC	CASSYSAGGPYEQYF
NA	TRBJ1-2	TRBV2	NA	TGTGCCAGCAGTGAAGCGGCCCGCAACTATGGCTACACCTTC	CASSEAARNYGYTF
many	TRBJ2-3	TRBV10-3	NA	TGTGCCATCAGTGGGGACGGGACGCAGTATTTT	CAISGDGTQYF
many	TRBJ1-4	TRBV20-1	NA	TGCAGTGCTAGAGATGGGGGGAACCGAGAAAAACTGTTTTTT	CSARDGGNREKLFF
many	TRBJ2-5	TRBV5-1	TRBD1	TGCGCCAGCAGCAAACTGGACAGGGGCGTCGACGAGACCCAGTACTTC	CASSKLDRGVDETQYF
many	TRBJ2-1	TRBV4-2	TRBD2	TGTGCCAGCAGCCAATATCACGCTAGCGGCTACAATGAGCAGTTCTTC	CASSQYHASGYNEQFF
many	TRBJ2-7	TRBV28	TRBD2	TGTGCCAGCACCCGGGGGGGTACCTACGAGCAGTACTTC	CASTRGGTYEQYF
medium-sized	TRBJ1-2	TRBV12-3/TRBV12-4	TRBD1	TGTGCCAGCAGCCCCTTTGGTTACAGGGGAGGCGGCTACACCTTC	CASSPFGYRGGGYTF
medium-sized	TRBJ1-2	TRBV11-2	NA	TGTGCCAGCAGCCGTTATAGGGACGGACCCTATGGCTACACCTTC	CASSRYRDGPYGYTF
few	TRBJ1-2	TRBV15	TRBD1	TGTGCCACCACCGACAGGGGCTACCCAGGAGCTAACTATGGCTACACCTTC	CATTDRGYPGANYGYTF
few	TRBJ2-5	TRBV27	TRBD2	TGTGCCAGCCGGTTGTTGGGAGGGTACCAAGAGACCCAGTACTTC	CASRLLGGYQETQYF
once	TRBJ2-3	TRBV10-3	NA	TGTTCCATCAGCGGTCCGACAGATACGCACTATTTT	CSISGPTDTHYF
many	TRBJ1-1	TRBV6-1	NA	TGTGCCAGCAGTCCTAGGCAGGGAGAGCCAGAAGCTTTCTTT	CASSPRQGEPEAFF
many	TRBJ2-3	TRBV12-3/TRBV12-4	TRBD2	TGTGCCAGCAGTGCCTTAGCGGGACCCACAGATACGCAGTATTTT	CASSALAGPTDTQYF
few	TRBJ2-7	TRBV12-3/TRBV12-4	NA	TGTGCCAGCAGTTCCCTTTTTGCCCACGAGCAGTACTTT	CASSSLFAHEQYF
many	TRBJ2-1	TRBV12-5	TRBD2	TGTGCTAGTGCTTGGGGGGGGTCCTACAATGAGCAGTTCTTC	CASAWGGSYNEQFF
NA	TRBJ1-5	TRBV4-1	NA	TGCGCCAGCAGCCAAGATAAGCACAGAGGGTCCAACAATCAGCCCCAGCATTTT	CASSQDKHRGSNNQPQHF
many	TRBJ1-4	TRBV4-3	NA	TGCGCCAGCAGCCAAGAATGGACTGGGGGGAAAAAACTGTTTTTT	CASSQEWTGGKKLFF
many	TRBJ2-4	TRBV2	NA	TGTGCCAGCAGTGAAGTAGCCAAAAACATTCAGTACTTC	CASSEVAKNIQYF
many	TRBJ1-1	TRBV11-3	NA	TGTGCCAGCAGCCCCGATGGGGGTAACACTGAAGCTTTCTTT	CASSPDGGNTEAFF
few	TRBJ1-3	TRBV6-1	NA	TGTGCCAGCAGTGCACAGGGTCCTGGAAACACCATATATTTT	CASSAQGPGNTIYF
many	TRBJ2-6	TRBV24-1	TRBD1	TGTGCCACCAGTGAGGACAGGGTCGATGGGGCCAACGTCCTGACTTTC	CATSEDRVDGANVLTF
medium-sized	TRBJ2-1	TRBV7-8	NA	TGTGCCAGCAGCCAGACTTACTATGAGCAGTTCTTC	CASSQTYYEQFF
many	TRBJ2-3	TRBV5-1	TRBD2	TGCGCCAGCAGCTTGTGGTCTAGCGGGACTAGCACAGATACGCAGTATTTT	CASSLWSSGTSTDTQYF
many	TRBJ2-1	TRBV5-4	TRBD2	TGTGCCAGCAGCAACCCGGGACTAGCGGAAGAGCAGTTCTTC	CASSNPGLAEEQFF
NA	TRBJ1-1	TRBV20-1	TRBD1	TGCAGTGCTTACCCCCCTGACAGGGTCGGAAACACTGAAGCTTTCTTT	CSAYPPDRVGNTEAFF